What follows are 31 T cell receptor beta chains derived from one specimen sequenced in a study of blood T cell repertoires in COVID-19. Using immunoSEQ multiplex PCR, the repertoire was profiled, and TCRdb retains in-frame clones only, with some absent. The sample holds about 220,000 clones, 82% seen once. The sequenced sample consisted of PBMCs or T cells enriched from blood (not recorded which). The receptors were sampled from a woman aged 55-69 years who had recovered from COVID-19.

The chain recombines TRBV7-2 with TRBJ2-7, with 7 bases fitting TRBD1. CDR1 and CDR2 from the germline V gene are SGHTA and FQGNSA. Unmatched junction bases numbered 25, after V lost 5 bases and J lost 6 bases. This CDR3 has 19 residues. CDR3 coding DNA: TGTGCCAGCAGCCCCCTATTCCCAAAGGGACAGCGACTTAGGGGCGAGCAGTACTTC. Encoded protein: CASSPLFPKGQRLRGEQYF. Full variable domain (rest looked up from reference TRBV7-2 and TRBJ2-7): GAGVSQSPSNKVTEKGKDVELRCDPISGHTALYWYRQSLGQGLEFLIYFQGNSAPDKSGLPSDRFSAERTGGSVSTLTIQRTQQEDSAVYLCASSPLFPKGQRLRGEQYFGPGTRLTVT.

In DNA, the CDR3 is TGTGCCTGTTCTGGGACAGGGGGTTCACCCCTCCACTTT. Translated: CACSGTGGSPLHF. The chain uses TRBV30 and TRBJ1-6; 11 bases are a match to TRBD1. This CDR3 is 13 amino acids long. V was pared by 6 bases and J by 9 bases, with 4 bases of the junction left unmatched. Germline lookup yields CDR1 GTSNPN and CDR2 SVGIG (reference sequence).

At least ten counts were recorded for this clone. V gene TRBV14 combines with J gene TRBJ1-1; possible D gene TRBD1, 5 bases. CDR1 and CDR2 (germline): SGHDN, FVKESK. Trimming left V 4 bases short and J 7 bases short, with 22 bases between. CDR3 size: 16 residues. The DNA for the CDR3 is TGTGCCAGCAGCCCCCTGGGAAGTTTACAGGACCATGAAGCTTTCTTT. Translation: CASSPLGSLQDHEAFF.

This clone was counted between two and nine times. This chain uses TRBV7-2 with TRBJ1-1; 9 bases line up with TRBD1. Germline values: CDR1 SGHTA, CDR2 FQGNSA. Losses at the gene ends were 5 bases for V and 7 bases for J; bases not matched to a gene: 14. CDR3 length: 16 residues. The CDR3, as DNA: TGTGCCAGCAGCCCTAGTTTTGGACAGGGGATCGGTGAAGCTTTCTTT. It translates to CASSPSFGQGIGEAFF.

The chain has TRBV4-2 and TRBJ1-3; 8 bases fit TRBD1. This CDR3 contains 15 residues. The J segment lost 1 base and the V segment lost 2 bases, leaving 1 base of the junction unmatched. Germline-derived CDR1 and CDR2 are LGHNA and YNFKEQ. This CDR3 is CASSQRQGSGNTIYF. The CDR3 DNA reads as TGTGCCAGCAGCCAACGACAGGGGTCTGGAAACACCATATATTTT.

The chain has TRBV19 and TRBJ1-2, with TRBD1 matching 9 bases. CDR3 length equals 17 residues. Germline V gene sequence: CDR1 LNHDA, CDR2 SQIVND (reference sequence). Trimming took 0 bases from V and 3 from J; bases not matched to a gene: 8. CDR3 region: CASSIDSRGQGDYGYTF. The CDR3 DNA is TGTGCCAGTAGTATAGATAGTAGGGGACAGGGCGACTATGGCTACACCTTC.

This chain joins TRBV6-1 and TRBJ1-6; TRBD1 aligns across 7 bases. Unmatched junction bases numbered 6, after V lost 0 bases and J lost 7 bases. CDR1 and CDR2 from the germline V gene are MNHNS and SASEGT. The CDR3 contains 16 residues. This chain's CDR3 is CASSEALTGDNSPLHF. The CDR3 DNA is TGTGCCAGCAGTGAAGCGCTTACAGGGGACAATTCACCCCTCCACTTT.

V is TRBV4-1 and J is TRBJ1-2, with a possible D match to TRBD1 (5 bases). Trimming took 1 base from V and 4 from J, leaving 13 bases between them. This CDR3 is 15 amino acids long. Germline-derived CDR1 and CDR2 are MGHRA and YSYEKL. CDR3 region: CASSQVGGSIYGYTF. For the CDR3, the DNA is TGCGCCAGCAGCCAAGTTGGGGGGTCTATCTATGGCTACACCTTC.

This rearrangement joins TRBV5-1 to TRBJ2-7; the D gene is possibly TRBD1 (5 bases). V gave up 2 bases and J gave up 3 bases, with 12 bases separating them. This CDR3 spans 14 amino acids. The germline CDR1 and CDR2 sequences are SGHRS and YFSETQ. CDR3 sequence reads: CASSLSNQGYEQYF. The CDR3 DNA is TGCGCCAGCAGCTTATCAAACCAGGGCTACGAGCAGTACTTC.

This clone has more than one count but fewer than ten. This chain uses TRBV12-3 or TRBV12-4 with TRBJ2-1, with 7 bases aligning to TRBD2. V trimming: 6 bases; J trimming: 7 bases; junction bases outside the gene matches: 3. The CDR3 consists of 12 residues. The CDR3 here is CASSWTSNEQFF. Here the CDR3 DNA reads TGTGCCAGCAGCTGGACTAGTAATGAGCAGTTCTTC.

CDR3 nucleotides: TGTGCCAGCAAGCACAGGGATAATCAGCCCCAGCATTTT. This encodes CASKHRDNQPQHF. The rearrangement uses TRBV2 and TRBJ1-5, with D perhaps matching TRBD1 (6 bases). The V gene's germline CDR1 is SNHLY and CDR2 FYNNEI. The CDR3 spans 13 residues. Trimming cost V 7 bases and J 4 bases, with 11 bases left between them.

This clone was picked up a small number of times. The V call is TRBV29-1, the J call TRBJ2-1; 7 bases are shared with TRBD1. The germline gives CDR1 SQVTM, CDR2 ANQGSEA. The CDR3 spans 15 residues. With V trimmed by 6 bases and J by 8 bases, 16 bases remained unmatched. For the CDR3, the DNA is TGCAGCGTCCCTACCGGGACAGCAATTAACGATGAGCAGTTCTTC. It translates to CSVPTGTAINDEQFF.

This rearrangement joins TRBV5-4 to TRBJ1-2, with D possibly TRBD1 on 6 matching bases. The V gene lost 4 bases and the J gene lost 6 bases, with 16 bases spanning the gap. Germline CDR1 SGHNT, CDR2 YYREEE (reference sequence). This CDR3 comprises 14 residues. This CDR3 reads CASSPPGQQNGYTF. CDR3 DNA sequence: TGTGCCAGCAGCCCCCCGGGACAACAAAATGGCTACACCTTC.

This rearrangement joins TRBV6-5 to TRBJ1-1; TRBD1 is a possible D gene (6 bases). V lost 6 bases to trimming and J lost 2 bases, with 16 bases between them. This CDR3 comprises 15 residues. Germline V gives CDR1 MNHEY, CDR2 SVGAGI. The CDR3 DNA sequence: TGTGCCAGCAGAGCCACAGGGTCTCTCAACACTGAAGCTTTCTTT. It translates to CASRATGSLNTEAFF.

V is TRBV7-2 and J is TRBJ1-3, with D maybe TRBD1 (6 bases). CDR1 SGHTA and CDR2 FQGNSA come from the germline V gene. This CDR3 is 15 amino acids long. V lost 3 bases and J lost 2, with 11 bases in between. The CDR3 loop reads CASSLMDRTGNTIYF. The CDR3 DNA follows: TGTGCCAGCAGCTTGATGGACAGAACTGGAAACACCATATATTTT.

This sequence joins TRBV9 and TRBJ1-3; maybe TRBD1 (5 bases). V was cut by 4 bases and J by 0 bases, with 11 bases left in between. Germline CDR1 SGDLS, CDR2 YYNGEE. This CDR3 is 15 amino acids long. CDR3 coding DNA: TGTGCCAGCAGCCCTCGGGGGGGCTCTGGAAACACCATATATTTT. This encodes CASSPRGGSGNTIYF.

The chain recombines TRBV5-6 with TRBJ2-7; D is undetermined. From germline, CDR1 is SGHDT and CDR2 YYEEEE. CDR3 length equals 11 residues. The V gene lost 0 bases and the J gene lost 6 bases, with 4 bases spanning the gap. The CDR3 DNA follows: TGTGCCAGCAGCTTGGCCCGCGAGCAGTACTTC. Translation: CASSLAREQYF.

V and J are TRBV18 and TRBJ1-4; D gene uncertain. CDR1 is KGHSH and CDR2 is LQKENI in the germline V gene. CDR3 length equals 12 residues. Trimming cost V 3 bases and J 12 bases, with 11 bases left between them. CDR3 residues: CASSPPSRELFF. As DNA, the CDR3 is TGTGCCAGCTCACCGCCCAGTCGGGAACTGTTTTTT.

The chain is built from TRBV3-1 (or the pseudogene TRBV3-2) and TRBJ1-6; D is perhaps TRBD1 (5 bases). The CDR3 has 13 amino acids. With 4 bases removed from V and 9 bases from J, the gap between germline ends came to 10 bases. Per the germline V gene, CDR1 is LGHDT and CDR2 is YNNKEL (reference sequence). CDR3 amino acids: CASSRDSFSPLHF. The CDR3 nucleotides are TGTGCCAGCAGCCGAGACAGTTTTTCACCCCTCCACTTT.

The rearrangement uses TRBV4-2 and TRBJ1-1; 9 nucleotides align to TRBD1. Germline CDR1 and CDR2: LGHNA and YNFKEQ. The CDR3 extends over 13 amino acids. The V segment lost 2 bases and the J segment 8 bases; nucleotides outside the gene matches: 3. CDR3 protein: CASSQPGQGEAFF. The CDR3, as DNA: TGTGCCAGCAGCCAACCCGGACAGGGGGAAGCTTTCTTT.

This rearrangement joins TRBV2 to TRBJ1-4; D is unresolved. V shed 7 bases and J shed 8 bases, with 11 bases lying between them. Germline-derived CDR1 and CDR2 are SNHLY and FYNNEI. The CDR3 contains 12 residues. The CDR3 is CASKPGVEKLFF. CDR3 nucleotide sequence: TGTGCCAGCAAGCCCGGTGTGGAAAAACTGTTTTTT. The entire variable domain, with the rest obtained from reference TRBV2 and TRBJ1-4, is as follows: EPEVTQTPSHQVTQMGQEVILRCVPISNHLYFYWYRQILGQKVEFLVSFYNNEISEKSEIFDDQFSVERPDGSNFTLKIRSTKLEDSAMYFCASKPGVEKLFFGSGTQLSVL.

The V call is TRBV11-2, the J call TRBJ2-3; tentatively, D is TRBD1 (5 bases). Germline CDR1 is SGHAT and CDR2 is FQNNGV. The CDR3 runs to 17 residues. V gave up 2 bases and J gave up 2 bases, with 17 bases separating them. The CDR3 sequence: CASSLPGHQGYTDTQYF. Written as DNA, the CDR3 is TGTGCCAGCAGCTTACCAGGGCACCAGGGATACACAGATACGCAGTATTTT.

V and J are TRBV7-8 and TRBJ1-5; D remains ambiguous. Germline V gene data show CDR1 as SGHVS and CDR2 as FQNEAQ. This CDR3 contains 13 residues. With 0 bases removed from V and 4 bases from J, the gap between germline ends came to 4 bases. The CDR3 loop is CASSLAQNQPQHF. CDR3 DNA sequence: TGTGCCAGCAGCTTAGCACAGAATCAGCCCCAGCATTTT.

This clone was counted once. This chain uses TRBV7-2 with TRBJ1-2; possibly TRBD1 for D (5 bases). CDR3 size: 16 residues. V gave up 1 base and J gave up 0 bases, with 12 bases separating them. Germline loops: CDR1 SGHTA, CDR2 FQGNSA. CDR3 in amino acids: CASSLEPDSTNYGYTF. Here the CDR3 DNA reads TGTGCCAGCAGCTTAGAGCCAGACAGTACTAACTATGGCTACACCTTC.

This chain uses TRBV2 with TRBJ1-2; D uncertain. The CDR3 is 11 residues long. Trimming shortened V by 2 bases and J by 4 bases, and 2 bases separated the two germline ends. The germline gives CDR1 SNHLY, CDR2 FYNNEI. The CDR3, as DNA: TGTGCCAGCAGTGAACTCTATGGCTACACCTTC. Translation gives CASSELYGYTF. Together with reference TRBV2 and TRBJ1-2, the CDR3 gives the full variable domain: EPEVTQTPSHQVTQMGQEVILRCVPISNHLYFYWYRQILGQKVEFLVSFYNNEISEKSEIFDDQFSVERPDGSNFTLKIRSTKLEDSAMYFCASSELYGYTFGSGTRLTVV.

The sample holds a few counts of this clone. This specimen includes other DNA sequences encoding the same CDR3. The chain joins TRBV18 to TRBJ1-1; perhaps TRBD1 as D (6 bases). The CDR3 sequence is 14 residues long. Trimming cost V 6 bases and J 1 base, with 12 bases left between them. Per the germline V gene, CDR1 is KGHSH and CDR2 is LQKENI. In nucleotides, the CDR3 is TGTGCCAGCTCTACGGGACAACCGAACACTGAAGCTTTCTTT. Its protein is CASSTGQPNTEAFF.

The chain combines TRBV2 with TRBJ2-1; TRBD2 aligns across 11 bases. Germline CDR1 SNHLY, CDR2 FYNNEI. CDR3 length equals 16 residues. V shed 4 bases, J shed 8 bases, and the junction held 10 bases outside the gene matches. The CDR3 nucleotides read TGTGCCAGCAGTGGGCGGAGGGCTAGCGGGAGGTATGAGCAGTTCTTC. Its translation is CASSGRRASGRYEQFF.

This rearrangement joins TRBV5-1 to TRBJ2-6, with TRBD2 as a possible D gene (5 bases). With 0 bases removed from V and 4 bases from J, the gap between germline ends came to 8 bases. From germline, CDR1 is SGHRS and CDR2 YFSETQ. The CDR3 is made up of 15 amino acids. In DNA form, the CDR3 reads TGCGCCAGCAGCTTGGTAGCGTCCGGGGCCAACGTCCTGACTTTC. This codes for CASSLVASGANVLTF.

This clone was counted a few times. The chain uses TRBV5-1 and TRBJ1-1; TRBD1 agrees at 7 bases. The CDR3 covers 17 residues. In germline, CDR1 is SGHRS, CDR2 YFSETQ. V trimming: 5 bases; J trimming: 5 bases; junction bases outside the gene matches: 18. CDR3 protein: CASRYAGLAAGGTEAFF. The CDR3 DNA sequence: TGCGCCAGCAGATACGCTGGGTTAGCGGCAGGGGGAACTGAAGCTTTCTTT.

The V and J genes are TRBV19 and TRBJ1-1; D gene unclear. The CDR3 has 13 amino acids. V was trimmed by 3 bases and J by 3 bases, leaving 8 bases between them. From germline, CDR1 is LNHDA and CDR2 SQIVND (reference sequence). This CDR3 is CASSIVGDTEAFF. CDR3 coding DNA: TGTGCCAGTAGTATTGTGGGAGACACTGAAGCTTTCTTT.

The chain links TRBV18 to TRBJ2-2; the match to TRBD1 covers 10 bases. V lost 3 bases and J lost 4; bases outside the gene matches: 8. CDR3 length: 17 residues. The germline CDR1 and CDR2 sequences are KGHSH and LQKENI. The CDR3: CASSPGTGATLTGELFF. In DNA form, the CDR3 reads TGTGCCAGCTCACCGGGGACAGGGGCGACCCTCACCGGGGAGCTGTTTTTT.